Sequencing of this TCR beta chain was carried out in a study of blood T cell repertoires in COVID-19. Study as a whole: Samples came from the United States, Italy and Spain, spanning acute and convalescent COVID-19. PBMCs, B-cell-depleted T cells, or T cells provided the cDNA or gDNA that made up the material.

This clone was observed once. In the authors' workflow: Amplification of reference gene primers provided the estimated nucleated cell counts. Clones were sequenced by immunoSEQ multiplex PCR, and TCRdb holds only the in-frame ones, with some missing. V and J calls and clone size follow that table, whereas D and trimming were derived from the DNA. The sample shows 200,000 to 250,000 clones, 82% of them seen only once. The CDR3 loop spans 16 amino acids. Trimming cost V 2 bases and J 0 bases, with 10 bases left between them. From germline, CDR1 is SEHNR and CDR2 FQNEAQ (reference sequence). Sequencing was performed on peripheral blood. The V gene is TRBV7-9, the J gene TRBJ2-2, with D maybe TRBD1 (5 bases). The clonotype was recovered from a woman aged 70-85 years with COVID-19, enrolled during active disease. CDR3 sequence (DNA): TGTGCCAGCAGCTTATGGGGCCCCCCGAACACCGGGGAGCTGTTTTTT. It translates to CASSLWGPPNTGELFF.